The 2 T cell receptor beta chains listed next were all sequenced from one sample in a study of blood T cell repertoires in COVID-19 (dated by TCRdb to the early 2020s). Libraries came from the immunoSEQ multiplex PCR assay. TCRdb mirrors the immuneACCESS table, restricted to in-frame sequences. Some clones are absent from its copies; in checked studies, under half trace to an unresolved V gene, and the reason for the others is unknown. Recorded for this sample are 55,000 to 75,000 clones; around 80% of them occurred a single time. 15% to 19% of the sample is in the top ten clones. The sequencing sample was made of peripheral blood. All receptors derive from an elderly man with acute or convalescent COVID-19.

This clone has a handful of counts. The chain uses TRBV9 and TRBJ1-6, with D possibly TRBD1 on 6 matching bases. From germline, CDR1 is SGDLS and CDR2 YYNGEE. Trimming took off 0 bases at V and 10 bases at J, with 14 bases between the two ends. The length of the CDR3 is 15 residues. The CDR3 DNA reads as TGTGCCAGCAGCGTAGAAGGGGCAGGGGTGTCACCCCTCCACTTT. Amino acid sequence: CASSVEGAGVSPLHF.

This clone has more than one count but fewer than ten. V usage is TRBV2 and J usage is TRBJ2-2; D gene unclear. In germline, CDR1 is SNHLY, CDR2 FYNNEI. CDR3 length equals 13 residues. Deletions cut 6 bases from V and 1 base from J, with 6 bases between. The CDR3 protein is CASRQQNTGELFF. In DNA, the CDR3 is TGTGCCAGCAGACAACAGAACACCGGGGAGCTGTTTTTT.